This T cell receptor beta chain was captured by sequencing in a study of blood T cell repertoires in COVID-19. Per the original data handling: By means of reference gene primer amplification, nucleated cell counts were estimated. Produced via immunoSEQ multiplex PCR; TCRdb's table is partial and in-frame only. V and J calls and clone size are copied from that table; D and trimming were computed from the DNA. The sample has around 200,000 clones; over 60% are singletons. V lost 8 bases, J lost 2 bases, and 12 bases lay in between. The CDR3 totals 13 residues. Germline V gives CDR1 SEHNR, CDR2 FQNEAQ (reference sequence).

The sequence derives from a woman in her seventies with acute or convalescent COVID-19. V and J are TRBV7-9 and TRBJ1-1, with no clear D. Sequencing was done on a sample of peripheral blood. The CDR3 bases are TGTGCCAGCGCCCCCGGGAAAAACACTGAAGCTTTCTTT. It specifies CASAPGKNTEAFF.